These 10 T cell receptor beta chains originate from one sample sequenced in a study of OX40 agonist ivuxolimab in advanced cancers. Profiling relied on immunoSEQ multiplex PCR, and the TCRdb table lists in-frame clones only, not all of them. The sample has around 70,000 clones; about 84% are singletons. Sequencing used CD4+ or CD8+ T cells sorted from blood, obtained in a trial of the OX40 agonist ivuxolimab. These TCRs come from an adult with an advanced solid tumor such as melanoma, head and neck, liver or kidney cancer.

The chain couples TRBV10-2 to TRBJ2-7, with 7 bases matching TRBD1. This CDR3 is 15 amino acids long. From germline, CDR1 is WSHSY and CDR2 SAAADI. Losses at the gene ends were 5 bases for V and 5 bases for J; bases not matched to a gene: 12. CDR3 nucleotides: TGCGCCAGCAGTTCCCCAGAGACAGGGTCCCACGAGCAGTACTTC. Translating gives CASSSPETGSHEQYF.

CDR3 nucleotide sequence: TGTGCCAGCAGTTTGGCCGGGACAGGGGGCCCCGGGGAGCTGTTTTTT. Translated: CASSLAGTGGPGELFF. This rearrangement joins TRBV27 to TRBJ2-2, with 12 bases aligning to TRBD1. Germline values: CDR1 MNHEY, CDR2 SMNVEV (reference sequence). This CDR3 is built from 16 residues. Trimming took 3 bases from V and 6 from J; bases not matched to a gene: 5.

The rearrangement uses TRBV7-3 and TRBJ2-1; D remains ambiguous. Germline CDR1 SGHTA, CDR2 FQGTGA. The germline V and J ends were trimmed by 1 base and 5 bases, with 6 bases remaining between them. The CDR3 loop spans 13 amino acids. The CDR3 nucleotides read TGTGCCAGCAGCTTAAGAGGAAACAATGAGCAGTTCTTC. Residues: CASSLRGNNEQFF.

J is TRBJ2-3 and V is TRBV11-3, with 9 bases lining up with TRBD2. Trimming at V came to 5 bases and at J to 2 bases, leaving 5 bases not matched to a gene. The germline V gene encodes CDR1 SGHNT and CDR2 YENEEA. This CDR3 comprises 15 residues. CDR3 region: CASSKLAGYTDTQYF. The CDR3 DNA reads TGTGCCAGCAGCAAGCTAGCGGGATACACAGATACGCAGTATTTT. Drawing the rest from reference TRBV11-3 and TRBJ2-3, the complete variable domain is EAGVVQSPRYKIIEKKQPVAFWCNPISGHNTLYWYLQNLGQGPELLIRYENEEAVDDSQLPKDRFSAERLKGVDSTLKIQPAELGDSAVYLCASSKLAGYTDTQYFGPGTRLTVL.

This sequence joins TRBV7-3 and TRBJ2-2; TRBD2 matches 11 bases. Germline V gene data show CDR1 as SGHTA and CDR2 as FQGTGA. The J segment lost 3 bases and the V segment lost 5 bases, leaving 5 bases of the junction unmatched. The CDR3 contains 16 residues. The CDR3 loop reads CASSRLAGSDTGELFF. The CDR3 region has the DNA TGTGCCAGCAGCAGACTAGCGGGGTCGGACACCGGGGAGCTGTTTTTT.

The CDR3, as DNA: TGCAGCGTGAAAGGGGGACAGTCCCTGGGGGAGCTGTTTTTT. Translating gives CSVKGGQSLGELFF. The chain couples TRBV29-1 to TRBJ2-2; 7 bases align to TRBD1. CDR3 size: 14 residues. Germline lookup yields CDR1 SQVTM and CDR2 ANQGSEA. Unmatched junction bases numbered 12, after V lost 6 bases and J lost 8 bases.

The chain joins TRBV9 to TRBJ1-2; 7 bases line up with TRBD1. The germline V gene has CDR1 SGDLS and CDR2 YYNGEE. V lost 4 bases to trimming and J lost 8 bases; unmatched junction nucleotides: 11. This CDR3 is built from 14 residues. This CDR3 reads CASSRQGSGQGYTF. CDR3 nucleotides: TGTGCCAGCAGCCGACAGGGCTCGGGCCAGGGCTACACCTTC. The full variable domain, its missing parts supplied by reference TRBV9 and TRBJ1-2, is DSGVTQTPKHLITATGQRVTLRCSPRSGDLSVYWYQQSLDQGLQFLIQYYNGEERAKGNILERFSAQQFPDLHSELNLSSLELGDSALYFCASSRQGSGQGYTFGSGTRLTVV.

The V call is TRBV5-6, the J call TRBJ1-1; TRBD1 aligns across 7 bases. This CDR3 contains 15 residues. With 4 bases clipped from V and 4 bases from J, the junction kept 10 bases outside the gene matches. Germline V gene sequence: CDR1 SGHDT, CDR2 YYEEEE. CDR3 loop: CASSRQTGWSTEAFF. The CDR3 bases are TGTGCCAGCAGCCGGCAGACAGGGTGGAGCACTGAAGCTTTCTTT. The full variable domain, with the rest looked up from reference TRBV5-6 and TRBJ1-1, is DAGVTQSPTHLIKTRGQQVTLRCSPKSGHDTVSWYQQALGQGPQFIFQYYEEEERQRGNFPDRFSGHQFPNYSSELNVNALLLGDSALYLCASSRQTGWSTEAFFGQGTRLTVV.

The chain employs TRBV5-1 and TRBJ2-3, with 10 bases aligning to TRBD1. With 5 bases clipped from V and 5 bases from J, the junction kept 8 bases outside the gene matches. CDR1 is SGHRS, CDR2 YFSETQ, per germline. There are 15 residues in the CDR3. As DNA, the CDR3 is TGCGCCAGCAGAGCCGGGACAGGGGTAATAGATACGCAGTATTTT. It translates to CASRAGTGVIDTQYF.

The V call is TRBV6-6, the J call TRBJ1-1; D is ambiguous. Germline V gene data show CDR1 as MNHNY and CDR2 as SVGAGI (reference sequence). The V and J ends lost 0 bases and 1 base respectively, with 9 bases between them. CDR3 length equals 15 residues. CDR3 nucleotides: TGTGCCAGCAGTTACTCGAACAGACGGAACACTGAAGCTTTCTTT. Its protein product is CASSYSNRRNTEAFF.